This T cell receptor beta chain was profiled in a study of response to subunit inactivated influenza vaccine. Study-wide points: Researchers suggested that each seasonal influenza vaccination recruits few new T cells.

TCRdb processed the RT-PCR reads anew with MiXCR; each CDR3 protein has one entry. The sample lists about 480,000 distinct CDR3 sequences; approximately 9.9% were seen once. Trimming removed 1 base from V and 4 bases from J; junction bases left unmatched: 4. The CDR3 is 14 residues long. The germline V gene has CDR1 SGHDT and CDR2 YYEEEE. This clonotype has just a few counts. Its cognate antigen is unknown. This material consisted of PBMCs from blood, taken about 40 days after vaccination. The receptor's source is a man over 45 who received an inactivated influenza vaccine. This sequence joins TRBV5-6 and TRBJ2-5; 7 bases align to TRBD1. The CDR3 DNA reads TGTGCCAGCAGCTTGAAGGGGGCTCGAGAGACCCAGTACTTC. Encoded protein: CASSLKGARETQYF. The full variable domain, with the rest looked up from reference TRBV5-6 and TRBJ2-5, is DAGVTQSPTHLIKTRGQQVTLRCSPKSGHDTVSWYQQALGQGPQFIFQYYEEEERQRGNFPDRFSGHQFPNYSSELNVNALLLGDSALYLCASSLKGARETQYFGPGTRLLVL.